The clone carrying this T cell receptor beta chain has more than one count but fewer than ten. This sample is part of a study of patients and donors after allogeneic stem cell transplantation. TCRdb reanalysed the RT-PCR reads using MiXCR and keeps one entry per CDR3 protein. The sample contains more than 850,000 distinct CDR3 sequences, approximately 19% of which appear only once. This CDR3 is 15 amino acids long. The germline gives CDR1 MNHEY, CDR2 SVGEGT. V was cut by 0 bases and J by 3 bases, with 12 bases left in between. The clonotype comes from a human donor who was either an allogeneic HSCT recipient or a stem cell or donor lymphocyte infusion donor (not recorded which). It is not recorded whose cells these are; they may come from a transplant donor. Sequenced sample: blood, either unsorted or a sorted T cell fraction (not recorded which). The chain is built from TRBV6-2 or TRBV6-3 and TRBJ2-7; D is uncertain. The CDR3: CASSYSKIASYEQYF. Written as DNA, the CDR3 is TGTGCCAGCAGTTACTCGAAAATTGCAAGCTACGAGCAGTACTTC.